This is a list of T cell receptor beta chains from one sample in a study of T-cell reconstitution after alpha-beta-depleted transplantation in children. TCRdb reprocessed the PCR reads via MiXCR and lists one record per CDR3 protein. The sample comprises 200,000 to 250,000 distinct CDR3 sequences, 8% to 10% of which are singletons, and 5.5% to 8% rests with the top ten. The input for sequencing was PBMCs from the stem cell graft donor, taken from the stem cell graft. These receptors were obtained from a human donor who donated a stem cell graft to a child with acute lymphoblastic leukemia. CDR3s include the opening cysteine and the closing phenylalanine or tryptophan. The order of the fields is J gene, V gene, D gene, clone size, CDR3 DNA, CDR3 protein. The D gene is left open where the match is weak. Where a row states a size, it is once, few, many or the class of an expanded clone; other rows omit it.

j_gene: TRBJ2-2
v_gene: TRBV2
d_gene: .
abundance: many
CDR3nt: TGTGCCAGCAGTGAAATCGCCGTCACCGGGGAGCTGTTTTTT
CDR3aa: CASSEIAVTGELFF

j_gene: TRBJ2-7
v_gene: TRBV6-1
d_gene: TRBD2
abundance: .
CDR3nt: TGTGCCAGCAGCCGGGAGGGACGCTACGAGCAGTACTTC
CDR3aa: CASSREGRYEQYF

j_gene: TRBJ1-4
v_gene: TRBV5-1
d_gene: .
abundance: .
CDR3nt: TGCGCCAGCAGCCCGGATGCAACTAATGAAAAACTGTTTTTT
CDR3aa: CASSPDATNEKLFF

j_gene: TRBJ2-1
v_gene: TRBV12-3/TRBV12-4
d_gene: TRBD2
abundance: many
CDR3nt: TGTGCCAGCAGCTTTAGCGGGGGGGCGAGGAATGAGCAGTTCTTC
CDR3aa: CASSFSGGARNEQFF

j_gene: TRBJ2-7
v_gene: TRBV6-5
d_gene: .
abundance: many
CDR3nt: TGTGCCAGCAGTTACTCGTCTTTAGCCTCCTACGAGCAGTACTTC
CDR3aa: CASSYSSLASYEQYF

j_gene: TRBJ2-7
v_gene: TRBV12-3/TRBV12-4
d_gene: .
abundance: few
CDR3nt: TGTGCCAGCAGTCATTCCAATACCTACGAGCAGTACTTC
CDR3aa: CASSHSNTYEQYF

j_gene: TRBJ1-3
v_gene: TRBV5-8
d_gene: .
abundance: .
CDR3nt: TGTGCCAGCAGCTTTTATGGCAGCTCTGGAAACACCATATATTTT
CDR3aa: CASSFYGSSGNTIYF

j_gene: TRBJ2-2
v_gene: TRBV12-3/TRBV12-4
d_gene: .
abundance: .
CDR3nt: TGTGCCAGCAGTTTTTCTGCGAACACCGGGGAGCTGTTTTTT
CDR3aa: CASSFSANTGELFF

j_gene: TRBJ2-2
v_gene: TRBV18
d_gene: .
abundance: few
CDR3nt: TGTGCCAGCTCCAATGGCGGGGAGCTGTTTTTT
CDR3aa: CASSNGGELFF

j_gene: TRBJ2-1
v_gene: TRBV6-2/TRBV6-3
d_gene: .
abundance: many
CDR3nt: TGTGCCAGCAGTACAAATCCCGGTATCTCCTACAATGAGCAGTTCTTC
CDR3aa: CASSTNPGISYNEQFF

j_gene: TRBJ1-1
v_gene: TRBV10-3
d_gene: .
abundance: many
CDR3nt: TGTGCCATCAGTGGGGTAGAGAACAGAGGCGCTTTCTTT
CDR3aa: CAISGVENRGAFF

j_gene: TRBJ2-7
v_gene: TRBV7-2
d_gene: TRBD1
abundance: .
CDR3nt: TGTGCCAGCAGTCGTACTACAGGGGGTCTTGGCTACGAGCAGTACTTC
CDR3aa: CASSRTTGGLGYEQYF

j_gene: TRBJ2-7
v_gene: TRBV12-3/TRBV12-4
d_gene: .
abundance: .
CDR3nt: TGTGCCAGCAGTTTAGAACGGGACACCTACGAGCAGTACTTC
CDR3aa: CASSLERDTYEQYF

j_gene: TRBJ2-1
v_gene: TRBV27
d_gene: .
abundance: many
CDR3nt: TGTGCCAGCAGTATAAAGGGGCCAGGTCACGATGAGCAGTTCTTC
CDR3aa: CASSIKGPGHDEQFF

j_gene: TRBJ2-4
v_gene: TRBV4-2
d_gene: TRBD2
abundance: .
CDR3nt: TGTGCCAGCAGCCAAGATCTTCTACTAGCGGGGTGGGAAAACATTCAGTACTTC
CDR3aa: CASSQDLLLAGWENIQYF

j_gene: TRBJ2-1
v_gene: TRBV12-3/TRBV12-4
d_gene: TRBD2
abundance: .
CDR3nt: TGTGCCAGCAGTTGGAGGACTAGCTACAATGAGCAGTTCTTC
CDR3aa: CASSWRTSYNEQFF

j_gene: TRBJ2-5
v_gene: TRBV12-3/TRBV12-4
d_gene: TRBD1
abundance: .
CDR3nt: TGTGCCAGCAGCCGGACAGGGATGGGGGAGACCCAGTACTTC
CDR3aa: CASSRTGMGETQYF

j_gene: TRBJ1-1
v_gene: TRBV5-6
d_gene: .
abundance: few
CDR3nt: TGTGCCAGCAGCCAGTTCTGGGGCGCTGAAGCTTTCTTT
CDR3aa: CASSQFWGAEAFF

j_gene: TRBJ2-5
v_gene: TRBV5-1
d_gene: TRBD2
abundance: .
CDR3nt: TGCGCCAGCAGCTGGGGGATCGGAGCGGGGGACCGTCAAGAGACCCAGTACTTC
CDR3aa: CASSWGIGAGDRQETQYF

j_gene: TRBJ2-3
v_gene: TRBV6-1
d_gene: TRBD1
abundance: .
CDR3nt: TGTGCCACGGGGGACAGGGGAGGGACAGATACGCAGTATTTT
CDR3aa: CATGDRGGTDTQYF

j_gene: TRBJ1-2
v_gene: TRBV7-2
d_gene: TRBD1
abundance: many
CDR3nt: TGTGCCAGCAGCTTTTCGGGGGGCCTGAGGACGGACAGGCCTAACTATGGCTACACCTTC
CDR3aa: CASSFSGGLRTDRPNYGYTF

j_gene: TRBJ2-5
v_gene: TRBV19
d_gene: .
abundance: many
CDR3nt: TGTGCCAGTAGGGGACCCCCCCAAGAGACCCAGTACTTC
CDR3aa: CASRGPPQETQYF

j_gene: TRBJ2-7
v_gene: TRBV7-9
d_gene: TRBD1
abundance: many
CDR3nt: TGTGCCAGCAGCTTACGTTGGGACAGGGGCTACGAGCAGTACTTC
CDR3aa: CASSLRWDRGYEQYF

j_gene: TRBJ2-7
v_gene: TRBV12-3/TRBV12-4
d_gene: TRBD1
abundance: few
CDR3nt: TGTGCCAGCAGCCGGGACAGGGGGGTTGTGCAGTACTTC
CDR3aa: CASSRDRGVVQYF

j_gene: TRBJ1-6
v_gene: TRBV14
d_gene: TRBD1
abundance: .
CDR3nt: TGTGCCAGCAGCCAGGGACAGGGCAGCGATTCACCCCTCCACTTT
CDR3aa: CASSQGQGSDSPLHF

j_gene: TRBJ2-2
v_gene: TRBV12-3/TRBV12-4
d_gene: .
abundance: .
CDR3nt: TGTGCCAGCAGTTTTTTTCCAGCCAGAGGCACCGGGGAGCTGTTTTTT
CDR3aa: CASSFFPARGTGELFF

j_gene: TRBJ1-5
v_gene: TRBV7-2
d_gene: .
abundance: .
CDR3nt: TGTGCCAGCAGCCAATACACAGGGAGCAATCAGCCCCAGCATTTT
CDR3aa: CASSQYTGSNQPQHF

j_gene: TRBJ1-1
v_gene: TRBV6-5
d_gene: .
abundance: few
CDR3nt: TGTGCCAGCAGTTCCTCCCCTCGGACAGAACCACCATGGTACACTGAAGCTTTCTTT
CDR3aa: CASSSSPRTEPPWYTEAFF

j_gene: TRBJ2-1
v_gene: TRBV12-3/TRBV12-4
d_gene: .
abundance: many
CDR3nt: TGTGCCAGCACCAGGGACTCCTACAATGAGCAGTTCTTC
CDR3aa: CASTRDSYNEQFF

j_gene: TRBJ2-3
v_gene: TRBV3-1
d_gene: .
abundance: few
CDR3nt: TGTGCCAGCAGCCAAGGAGGGGGGGCCTCTGTATATTTT
CDR3aa: CASSQGGGASVYF

j_gene: TRBJ2-1
v_gene: TRBV5-1
d_gene: TRBD2
abundance: .
CDR3nt: TGCGCCAGCAGCTTTCCGGGACTAGGAAACAATGAGCAGTTCTTC
CDR3aa: CASSFPGLGNNEQFF

j_gene: TRBJ2-7
v_gene: TRBV29-1
d_gene: TRBD1
abundance: many
CDR3nt: TGCAGCGTGTTGACAGGGGGCGGAAACGAGCAGTACTTC
CDR3aa: CSVLTGGGNEQYF

j_gene: TRBJ2-7
v_gene: TRBV2
d_gene: TRBD1
abundance: .
CDR3nt: TGTGCCAGCAGCCCTCATGACAGGGGGTTTTCATCCTACGAGCAGTACTTC
CDR3aa: CASSPHDRGFSSYEQYF

j_gene: TRBJ2-3
v_gene: TRBV7-8
d_gene: .
abundance: few
CDR3nt: TGTGCCAGCCTAACCAACCGGGGGATGAACACAGATACGCAGTATTTT
CDR3aa: CASLTNRGMNTDTQYF

j_gene: TRBJ2-7
v_gene: TRBV10-3
d_gene: .
abundance: few
CDR3nt: TGTGCCATCAAGGCAGGGACCTCCTACGAGCAGTACTTC
CDR3aa: CAIKAGTSYEQYF

j_gene: TRBJ1-2
v_gene: TRBV7-9
d_gene: .
abundance: .
CDR3nt: TGTGCCAGCAGCACAGCCGGCGGGGCAGGGACTCCGTATGGCTACACCTTC
CDR3aa: CASSTAGGAGTPYGYTF

j_gene: TRBJ1-4
v_gene: TRBV27
d_gene: .
abundance: many
CDR3nt: TGTGCCAGCAGTCTTCAGGGTCAGGTTGAAAAACTGTTTTTT
CDR3aa: CASSLQGQVEKLFF

j_gene: TRBJ2-7
v_gene: TRBV4-1
d_gene: .
abundance: .
CDR3nt: TGCGCCAGCAGCCCTCAGCCGACAGGCAACTCCTACGAGCAGTACTTC
CDR3aa: CASSPQPTGNSYEQYF

j_gene: TRBJ1-2
v_gene: TRBV5-1
d_gene: .
abundance: .
CDR3nt: TGCGCCAGCAGCGTAGAAACAGGGTTCTTTGGCTACACCTTC
CDR3aa: CASSVETGFFGYTF

j_gene: TRBJ1-1
v_gene: TRBV7-2
d_gene: TRBD1
abundance: many
CDR3nt: TGTGCCAGCAGCCGGGACAGGGTAGTTGGCACTGAAGCTTTCTTT
CDR3aa: CASSRDRVVGTEAFF

j_gene: TRBJ1-5
v_gene: TRBV6-5
d_gene: .
abundance: many
CDR3nt: TGTGCCAGCAGCCAGGGCCTCAATCAGCCCCAGCATTTT
CDR3aa: CASSQGLNQPQHF

j_gene: TRBJ2-5
v_gene: TRBV5-1
d_gene: TRBD2
abundance: few
CDR3nt: TGCGCCAGCAGCACCCAGTCTAGCGGGGGAGAGACCCAGTACTTC
CDR3aa: CASSTQSSGGETQYF

j_gene: TRBJ1-1
v_gene: TRBV13
d_gene: .
abundance: few
CDR3nt: TGTGCCAGCAGCTTAGGGCCCATGGGGTCAGGGATGAACACTGAAGCTTTCTTT
CDR3aa: CASSLGPMGSGMNTEAFF

j_gene: TRBJ2-4
v_gene: TRBV18
d_gene: TRBD1
abundance: few
CDR3nt: TGTGCCAGCTCACCTGGACAGGGATTGTTGGGTCTTAACATTCAGTACTTC
CDR3aa: CASSPGQGLLGLNIQYF

j_gene: TRBJ2-3
v_gene: TRBV5-1
d_gene: .
abundance: few
CDR3nt: TGCGCCAGCAGCTTGGGGCTAGCGTCGCCAGATACGCAGTATTTT
CDR3aa: CASSLGLASPDTQYF

j_gene: TRBJ1-2
v_gene: TRBV28
d_gene: .
abundance: many
CDR3nt: TGTGCCAGCAAAGGACGGAGGCCGGGGGGCTACACCTTC
CDR3aa: CASKGRRPGGYTF

j_gene: TRBJ2-1
v_gene: TRBV6-2/TRBV6-3
d_gene: TRBD1
abundance: few
CDR3nt: TGTGCCAGCAGTTACCAGGACAGGGTTGGCTACAATGAGCAGTTCTTC
CDR3aa: CASSYQDRVGYNEQFF

j_gene: TRBJ1-2
v_gene: TRBV7-9
d_gene: .
abundance: .
CDR3nt: TGTGCCAGCAGCTTAGGAAATGGTGACCGGGGCTACACCTTC
CDR3aa: CASSLGNGDRGYTF

j_gene: TRBJ2-2
v_gene: TRBV6-2/TRBV6-3
d_gene: .
abundance: few
CDR3nt: TGTGCCAGCAGTTACTACGCACCCCGAGGGGGAGGAACCGGGGAGCTGTTTTTT
CDR3aa: CASSYYAPRGGGTGELFF

j_gene: TRBJ2-2
v_gene: TRBV7-2
d_gene: TRBD1
abundance: .
CDR3nt: TGTGCCAGCAGCGTTAGGGGGCCGGGCACCGGGGAGCTGTTTTTT
CDR3aa: CASSVRGPGTGELFF